Listed here are 9 T cell receptor beta chains from one sample, sequenced in a study of spatial heterogeneity in lung cancer. MiXCR was run by TCRdb on the 5' RACE reads, yielding one entry per CDR3 protein. The table records about 85,000 distinct CDR3 sequences, roughly a fifth of them present only once. Time point reported: sample taken at primary tumor resection. Without sorting, whole RNA was sequenced from tumor, nontumor lung or frozen PBMC. The specimen was PBMCs, collected at surgery. The receptors originated from a male donor with early-stage non-small cell lung cancer.

This clonotype came up many times. The rearrangement uses TRBV7-9 and TRBJ1-6, with a weak D call TRBD1 (5 bases). Germline CDR1 SEHNR, CDR2 FQNEAQ (reference sequence). V was cut by 4 bases and J by 10 bases, with 20 bases left in between. The CDR3 consists of 16 residues. Written as DNA, the CDR3 is TGTGCCAGCAGCTCCAACAGGCCGGTTTTCAGATCACCCCTCCACTTT. Protein: CASSSNRPVFRSPLHF.

The chain employs TRBV6-5 and TRBJ2-5, with D perhaps TRBD1 (5 bases). The germline gives CDR1 MNHEY, CDR2 SVGAGI. V lost 6 bases, J lost 5 bases, and 22 bases lay in between. The CDR3 sequence is 16 residues long. The CDR3 nucleotides read TGTGCCAGCAGCCCCGAGGACAACTCACAGAGGGAGACCCAGTACTTC. Amino acid sequence: CASSPEDNSQRETQYF.

V is TRBV18 and J is TRBJ1-2; TRBD1 matches at 7 bases. Germline CDR1 is KGHSH and CDR2 is LQKENI. The CDR3 totals 14 residues. V was clipped by 1 base and J by 4 bases; unmatched bases: 3. CDR3 coding DNA: TGTGCCAGCTCACCACAGGACAGGTCCTATGGCTACACCTTC. This encodes CASSPQDRSYGYTF.

V usage is TRBV28 and J usage is TRBJ2-3; D gene unclear. Germline V CDR1 and CDR2: MDHEN, SYDVKM. V lost 7 bases and J lost 3, with 11 bases in between. The CDR3 contains 13 residues. CDR3 sequence: CASISGLTDTQYF. The CDR3 bases are TGTGCCAGCATCTCGGGCCTAACAGATACGCAGTATTTT.

V usage is TRBV7-3 and J usage is TRBJ2-1; D gene uncertain. The CDR3 has 15 residues. The germline V gene encodes CDR1 SGHTA and CDR2 FQGTGA. V lost 2 bases, J lost 0 bases, and 8 bases lay in between. The CDR3 reads CASSLVSDSYNEQFF. CDR3 nucleotide sequence: TGTGCCAGCAGCTTAGTGTCCGACTCCTACAATGAGCAGTTCTTC.

This clonotype was seen more than once but under ten times. The gene calls are TRBV30 and TRBJ2-3, with TRBD2 matching 7 bases. The germline V gene has CDR1 GTSNPN and CDR2 SVGIG (reference sequence). CDR3 length: 15 residues. After removal of 3 bases from V and 4 bases from J, the junction contained 10 bases not matched to a gene. The CDR3 DNA reads TGTGCCTGGAGCCTACTAGCCCGGGGGGCAGATACGCAGTATTTT. This gives the protein CAWSLLARGADTQYF.

The chain carries TRBV2 and TRBJ2-7; TRBD2 aligns across 7 bases. Germline loops: CDR1 SNHLY, CDR2 FYNNEI. V was clipped by 7 bases and J by 2 bases; unmatched bases: 2. CDR3 length: 12 residues. CDR3 loop: CASMGLPYEQYF. The DNA of the CDR3 is TGTGCCAGCATGGGACTACCCTACGAGCAGTACTTC.

This clonotype has ten or more counts. The chain has TRBV9 and TRBJ2-5; D might be TRBD2 (6 bases). The V gene's germline CDR1 is SGDLS and CDR2 YYNGEE. Trimming cost V 0 bases and J 3 bases, with 6 bases left between them. The CDR3 is 13 residues long. DNA of the CDR3: TGTGCCAGCAGCGTAGGGAGGGAAGAGACCCAGTACTTC. Residues: CASSVGREETQYF.

The chain recombines TRBV25-1 with TRBJ1-1; D is uncertain. Germline CDR1 reads MGHDK; CDR2 reads SYGVNS. V was cut by 6 bases and J by 0 bases, with 8 bases left in between. The CDR3 covers 13 residues. CDR3 sequence (DNA): TGTGCCAGCAGACTAGAAGTGAACACTGAAGCTTTCTTT. Translating it yields CASRLEVNTEAFF.